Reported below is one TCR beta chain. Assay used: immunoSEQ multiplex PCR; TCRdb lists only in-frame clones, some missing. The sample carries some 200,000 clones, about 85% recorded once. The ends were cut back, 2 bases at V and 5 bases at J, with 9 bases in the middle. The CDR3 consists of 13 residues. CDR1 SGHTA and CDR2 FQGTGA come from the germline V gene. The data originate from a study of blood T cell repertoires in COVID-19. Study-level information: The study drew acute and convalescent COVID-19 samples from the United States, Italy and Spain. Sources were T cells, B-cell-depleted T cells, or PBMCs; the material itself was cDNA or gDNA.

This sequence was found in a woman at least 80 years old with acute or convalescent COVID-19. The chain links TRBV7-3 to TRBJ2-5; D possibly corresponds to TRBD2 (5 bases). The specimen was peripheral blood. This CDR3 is CASSLPRRETQYF. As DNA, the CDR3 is TGTGCCAGCAGCTTACCGAGGAGGGAGACCCAGTACTTC.